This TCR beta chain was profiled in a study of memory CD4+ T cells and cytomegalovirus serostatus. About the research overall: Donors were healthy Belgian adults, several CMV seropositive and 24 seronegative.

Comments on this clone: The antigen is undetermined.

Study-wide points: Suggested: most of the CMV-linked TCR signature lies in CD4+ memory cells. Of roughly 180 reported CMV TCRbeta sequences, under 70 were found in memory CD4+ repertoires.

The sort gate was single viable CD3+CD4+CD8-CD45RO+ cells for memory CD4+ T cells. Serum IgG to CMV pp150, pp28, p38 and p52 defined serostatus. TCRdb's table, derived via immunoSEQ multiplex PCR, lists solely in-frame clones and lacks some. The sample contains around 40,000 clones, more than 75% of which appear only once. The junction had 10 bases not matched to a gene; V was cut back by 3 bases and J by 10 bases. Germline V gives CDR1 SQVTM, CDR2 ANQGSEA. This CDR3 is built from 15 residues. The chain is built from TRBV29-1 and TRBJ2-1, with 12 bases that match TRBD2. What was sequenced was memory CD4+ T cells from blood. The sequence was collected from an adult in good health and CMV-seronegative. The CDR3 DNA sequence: TGCAGCGTTGACCCGGCTAGCGGGGGGGAGGGGGAGCAGTTCTTC. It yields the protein CSVDPASGGEGEQFF.